Below are 18 T cell receptor beta chains sequenced from a single sample in a study of human T cells and chemical hapten exposure. TCRdb re-called the RACE reads through MiXCR, storing one row per CDR3 protein. This table holds 300,000 to 400,000 distinct CDR3 sequences, under 8% found once. Time point denoted: patch test 1, 2 weeks after DPC sensitization. Treatment reported: therapeutic diphenylcyclopropenone sensitization with weekly scalp DPC. Sequences were derived from whole blood, sampled in connection with sensitization to the hapten diphenylcyclopropenone (DPC). These receptors all come from a woman under 30 with alopecia areata. Some clones in this sample may be carry-over from other donors' samples.

This clonotype showed up just a few times. This chain links TRBV3-1 with TRBJ1-2, with no clear D. V shed 0 bases and J shed 4 bases, with 15 bases lying between them. The germline V gene encodes CDR1 LGHDT and CDR2 YNNKEL (reference sequence). The CDR3 is made up of 16 amino acids. As DNA, the CDR3 is TGTGCCAGCAGCCAAGATTGGACTCTACAAGGCTATGGCTACACCTTC. This codes for CASSQDWTLQGYGYTF.

This clonotype came up many times. This rearrangement joins TRBV7-8 to TRBJ2-3, with TRBD1 as a possible D gene (6 bases). Germline V gene data show CDR1 as SGHVS and CDR2 as FQNEAQ. The CDR3 contains 18 residues. The ends were cut back, 5 bases at V and 3 bases at J, with 24 bases in the middle. The CDR3 spells CASSPWGQNRVWTDTQYF. The CDR3 DNA is TGTGCCAGCAGCCCATGGGGCCAGAACAGGGTTTGGACAGATACGCAGTATTTT.

The genes are TRBV6-5 and TRBJ2-3; TRBD2 might be the D (5 bases). The length of the CDR3 is 15 residues. V was cut by 0 bases and J by 0 bases, with 7 bases left in between. Germline loops: CDR1 MNHEY, CDR2 SVGAGI. This CDR3 is CASSYSRDSTDTQYF. The CDR3 bases are TGTGCCAGCAGTTACTCGAGGGATAGCACAGATACGCAGTATTTT.

This clonotype was seen many times. The V call is TRBV3-1, the J call TRBJ1-3; D not certain. CDR1 and CDR2 from the germline V gene are LGHDT and YNNKEL (reference sequence). The V end was cut by 8 bases, the J end by 4 bases, with 6 bases between. The CDR3 spans 11 residues. The CDR3 DNA reads as TGTGCCAGCTCACAGGGAAACACCATATATTTT. It codes for CASSQGNTIYF.

The chain recombines TRBV18 with TRBJ1-1, with a weak D call TRBD1 (6 bases). This CDR3 is built from 15 residues. The ends were cut back, 3 bases at V and 2 bases at J, with 13 bases in the middle. Per germline, CDR1 KGHSH and CDR2 LQKENI. This CDR3 reads CASSPEGGANTEAFF. The DNA of the CDR3 is TGTGCCAGCTCACCGGAGGGGGGGGCAAACACTGAAGCTTTCTTT. Full variable domain (missing parts from reference TRBV18 and TRBJ1-1): NAGVMQNPRHLVRRRGQEARLRCSPMKGHSHVYWYRQLPEEGLKFMVYLQKENIIDESGMPKERFSAEFPKEGPSILRIQQVVRGDSAAYFCASSPEGGANTEAFFGQGTRLTVV.

The chain's CDR3 is CASSYRGYTEAFF. The CDR3 DNA follows: TGTGCCAGCAGTTATAGAGGGTACACTGAAGCTTTCTTT. V gene TRBV6-6 combines with J gene TRBJ1-1; D ambiguous. Germline lookup yields CDR1 MNHNY and CDR2 SVGAGI (reference sequence). The V and J ends lost 3 bases and 3 bases respectively, with 8 bases between them. This CDR3 contains 13 residues.

Notes on this clonotype: One junction end disagrees with the germline gene, perhaps due to a read error. This chain links TRBV28 with TRBJ1-5; 9 positions agree with TRBD1. The CDR3 consists of 16 residues. Germline V gene lookup returns CDR1 MDHEN and CDR2 SYDVKM. CDR3 sequence (DNA): TGTGCCAGCAGTTCTCCGACAGGGGGTTCGGATCAGCCCAAGCATTTT. This translates into CASSSPTGGSDQPKHF. Full variable domain (remainder filled in from reference TRBV28 and TRBJ1-5): DVKVTQSSRYLVKRTGEKVFLECVQDMDHENMFWYRQDPGLGLRLIYFSYDVKMKEKGDIPEGYSVSREKKERFSLILESASTNQTSMYLCASSSPTGGSDQPKHFGDGTRLSIL.

This clonotype was seen ten or more times. The rearrangement uses TRBV12-3 or TRBV12-4 and TRBJ2-2; D uncertain. This CDR3 is 17 amino acids long. The V and J ends lost 1 base and 6 bases respectively, with 18 bases between them. The CDR3 nucleotides are TGTGCCAGCAGTTTAGTTTCGGCAGTATACGACGCCGGGGAGCTGTTTTTT. The encoded protein is CASSLVSAVYDAGELFF.

This clonotype was found a few times. V usage is TRBV4-2 and J usage is TRBJ1-3; D is undetermined. Trimming cost V 0 bases and J 12 bases, with 12 bases left between them. The CDR3 totals 13 residues. Germline V lookup: CDR1 LGHNA, CDR2 YNFKEQ. The CDR3 sequence: CASSQDDGINIYF. The CDR3 bases are TGTGCCAGCAGCCAAGATGACGGTATTAACATATATTTT.

This clonotype was seen at least ten times. The gene calls are TRBV7-9 and TRBJ1-1, with D perhaps matching TRBD1 (6 bases). Germline CDR1 reads SEHNR; CDR2 reads FQNEAQ (reference sequence). This CDR3 has 13 amino acids. The V gene lost 3 bases and the J gene lost 8 bases, with 13 bases spanning the gap. The CDR3 DNA reads TGTGCCAGCAGCTTTGGGGACATGGAAGAAGCTTTCTTT. Its translation: CASSFGDMEEAFF.

This clonotype has ten or more counts. The genes are TRBV4-2 and TRBJ2-7; 9 bases fit TRBD2. Per the germline V gene, CDR1 is LGHNA and CDR2 is YNFKEQ. CDR3 length: 16 amino acids. J was trimmed by 4 bases and V by 0 bases; bases with no gene match: 7. CDR3 sequence (DNA): TGTGCCAGCAGCCAAGATGTGGCTAGCGGGGATTACGAGCAGTACTTC. The encoded protein is CASSQDVASGDYEQYF.

The chain employs TRBV4-1 and TRBJ1-1; D might be TRBD1 (6 bases). The CDR3 is 14 amino acids. Germline V CDR1 and CDR2: MGHRA, YSYEKL. V was pared by 3 bases and J by 7 bases, with 15 bases between. For the CDR3, the DNA is TGCGCCAGCAGCCAGCTCCGGGACAAAAATGAAGCTTTCTTT. Its translation is CASSQLRDKNEAFF.

The rearrangement joins TRBV6-1 to TRBJ1-6; the D is unclear. The CDR3 spans 12 residues. Germline CDR1 reads MNHNS; CDR2 reads SASEGT. V shed 6 bases and J shed 14 bases, with 14 bases lying between them. The CDR3 reads CASSLRGSSLHF. Written as DNA, the CDR3 is TGTGCCAGCAGCCTCCGGGGTAGTTCCCTCCACTTT.

This sequence joins TRBV6-6 and TRBJ1-1; no definite D call. Germline values: CDR1 MNHNY, CDR2 SVGAGI (reference sequence). The V end lost 6 bases, the J end lost 1 base, and 6 bases lay between the germline ends. The CDR3 extends over 12 amino acids. The CDR3 region has the DNA TGTGCCAGCAGGCCGGGGAACACTGAAGCTTTCTTT. This sequence encodes CASRPGNTEAFF.

This clonotype was picked up many times. V gene TRBV10-3 combines with J gene TRBJ2-3; tentatively, D is TRBD2 (6 bases). Germline V lookup: CDR1 ENHRY, CDR2 SYGVKD. V was cut by 3 bases and J by 3 bases, with 13 bases left in between. The CDR3 totals 15 residues. CDR3 bases: TGTGCCATCAGTGATTCGGGGGTCTTGACAGATACGCAGTATTTT. Amino acid sequence: CAISDSGVLTDTQYF.

This clonotype was counted only a few times. The J gene is TRBJ2-1, the V gene TRBV29-1, with 8 bases that match TRBD1. This CDR3 region has 16 residues. The J segment lost 5 bases and the V segment lost 1 base, leaving 10 bases of the junction unmatched. The V gene's germline CDR1 is SQVTM and CDR2 ANQGSEA. CDR3 in amino acids: CSVEGARQGTDNEQFF. For the CDR3, the DNA is TGCAGCGTTGAAGGCGCACGACAGGGGACTGACAATGAGCAGTTCTTC.

This clonotype was recorded at least ten times. The chain couples TRBV5-4 to TRBJ2-7; 8 positions agree with TRBD2. V shed 9 bases, J shed 3 bases, and the junction held 14 bases outside the gene matches. Germline V gives CDR1 SGHNT, CDR2 YYREEE (reference sequence). The CDR3 loop spans 15 amino acids. As DNA, the CDR3 is TGTGCCATGAGGCCGACGGCGGGGGGTTACTACGAGCAGTACTTC. Translation gives CAMRPTAGGYYEQYF.

The chain has TRBV20-1 and TRBJ1-1; TRBD1 is a possible D gene (5 bases). The CDR3 runs 13 residues. The germline CDR1 and CDR2 sequences are DFQATT and SNEGSKA (reference sequence). V lost 2 bases and J lost 4, with 11 bases in between. DNA of the CDR3: TGCAGTGCTAGACCTTTGGGGGTCACTGAAGCTTTCTTT. Translation: CSARPLGVTEAFF.